These 24 T cell receptor beta chains share one sample of origin, sequenced in a study of PD-L1 blockade in urothelial cancer. Specified time point: peripheral blood 6 weeks after treatment start. Data came from immunoSEQ multiplex PCR; TCRdb stores just in-frame clones and leaves some out. The sample records about 30,000 clones, 79% being singletons. Sequenced material: PBMCs, taken around atezolizumab (anti-PD-L1) treatment. Receptor source: a man in his 70s with urothelial cancer.

This clone was seen a handful of times. This chain joins TRBV30 and TRBJ1-1, with D possibly being TRBD1 (5 bases). The germline V and J ends were trimmed by 5 bases and 0 bases, with 16 bases remaining between them. CDR3 length equals 15 residues. CDR1 and CDR2 (germline): GTSNPN, SVGIG (reference sequence). The CDR3: CAWSAGGFMNTEAFF. The CDR3 nucleotides are TGTGCCTGGTCGGCCGGGGGGTTCATGAACACTGAAGCTTTCTTT.

In nucleotides, the CDR3 is TGTGCCAGCAGTTTTGTCTCCCGCGGGCGCACAGATACGCAGTATTTT. It encodes CASSFVSRGRTDTQYF. The gene calls are TRBV27 and TRBJ2-3; TRBD2 might be the D (5 bases). This CDR3 is built from 16 residues. V was clipped by 3 bases and J by 1 base, with 14 bases between them. The germline V gene has CDR1 MNHEY and CDR2 SMNVEV (reference sequence).

The CDR3 loop is CATTSPGGMKTQYF. CDR3 bases: TGTGCCACTACTAGCCCAGGGGGCATGAAGACCCAGTACTTC. The chain uses TRBV28 and TRBJ2-5; 8 bases line up with TRBD1. The V and J ends lost 10 bases and 6 bases, in that order; junction bases with no gene match: 13. This CDR3 spans 14 amino acids. Germline V CDR1 and CDR2: MDHEN, SYDVKM.

CDR3 protein: CASSYRGTVRAEAFF. The CDR3 DNA sequence: TGTGCCAGCAGTTACAGGGGGACCGTAAGGGCTGAAGCTTTCTTT. The rearrangement links TRBV6-5 to TRBJ1-1, with D perhaps matching TRBD1 (6 bases). The CDR3 runs to 15 residues. Deletions cut 2 bases from V and 6 bases from J, with 16 bases between. CDR1 and CDR2 (germline): MNHEY, SVGAGI.

The rearrangement links TRBV19 to TRBJ2-1; the D gene is possibly TRBD2 (6 bases). The CDR3 contains 17 residues. Germline V gene data show CDR1 as LNHDA and CDR2 as SQIVND (reference sequence). Deletions cut 2 bases from V and 7 bases from J, with 21 bases between. The CDR3 DNA follows: TGTGCCAGTAGTATAACGGAGGGAAGGGGATATAGGAATGAGCAGTTCTTC. It is translated as CASSITEGRGYRNEQFF.

This clone was counted between two and nine times. The chain is built from TRBV6-5 and TRBJ2-1; perhaps TRBD2 as D (6 bases). Germline V gene data show CDR1 as MNHEY and CDR2 as SVGAGI. V was pared by 2 bases and J by 4 bases, with 12 bases between. The CDR3 covers 15 residues. The CDR3 region has the DNA TGTGCCAGCAGTTACGTGGGGGGAGGTTACAATGAGCAGTTCTTC. Its protein product is CASSYVGGGYNEQFF.

The chain couples TRBV7-2 to TRBJ2-5; 10 nucleotides match TRBD2. CDR1 SGHTA and CDR2 FQGNSA come from the germline V gene. CDR3 length: 15 amino acids. Unmatched junction bases numbered 6, after V lost 5 bases and J lost 3 bases. CDR3 bases: TGTGCCAGCAGCCCAGTGGGACTAGCGAAAGAGACCCAGTACTTC. Its protein product is CASSPVGLAKETQYF.

This chain joins TRBV5-4 and TRBJ1-1; D is possibly TRBD1 (5 bases). Trimming left V 2 bases short and J 1 base short, with 9 bases between. This CDR3 is 14 amino acids long. Germline lookup yields CDR1 SGHNT and CDR2 YYREEE (reference sequence). Here the CDR3 DNA reads TGTGCCAGCAGCTTCAGGGCGCGGAACACTGAAGCTTTCTTT. It yields the protein CASSFRARNTEAFF.

This chain connects TRBV11-2 to TRBJ2-5; maybe TRBD1 (6 bases). Looked up from germline, CDR1 is SGHAT and CDR2 is FQNNGV. Deletions cut 2 bases from V and 5 bases from J, with 18 bases between. This CDR3 comprises 16 residues. The CDR3, as DNA: TGTGCCAGCAGCTTATCGGAACAGGGACCCTGGGAGACCCAGTACTTC. As protein: CASSLSEQGPWETQYF.

The chain is built from TRBV4-2 and TRBJ1-6; TRBD1 aligns across 8 bases. Per germline, CDR1 LGHNA and CDR2 YNFKEQ. V trimming: 0 bases; J trimming: 9 bases; junction bases outside the gene matches: 7. The CDR3 length is 16 residues. CDR3 sequence (DNA): TGTGCCAGCAGCCAAGATATCAGAACAGGGGGTTCACCCCTCCACTTT. Encoded protein: CASSQDIRTGGSPLHF.

V usage is TRBV5-1 and J usage is TRBJ2-3; 11 bases fit TRBD2. The CDR3 length is 17 residues. Germline values: CDR1 SGHRS, CDR2 YFSETQ. Trimming removed 0 bases from V and 1 base from J; junction bases left unmatched: 4. CDR3 DNA sequence: TGCGCCAGCAGCTTGGGTCTAGCGGGAGGAGGCACAGATACGCAGTATTTT. Its protein product is CASSLGLAGGGTDTQYF.

V is TRBV28 and J is TRBJ1-3; D is unclear. The CDR3 has 15 amino acids. Per the germline V gene, CDR1 is MDHEN and CDR2 is SYDVKM. The V end lost 4 bases, the J end lost 7 bases, and 17 bases lay between the germline ends. This chain's CDR3 is CASSSAGLDHNTIYF. The CDR3 DNA is TGTGCCAGCAGTTCAGCGGGCCTTGACCACAACACCATATATTTT.

This sequence joins TRBV10-3 and TRBJ1-2; 10 nucleotides align to TRBD1. V shed 8 bases, J shed 4 bases, and the junction held 7 bases outside the gene matches. This CDR3 spans 14 amino acids. The germline V gene has CDR1 ENHRY and CDR2 SYGVKD. The CDR3: CAIARQGASYGYTF. The CDR3 coding sequence is TGTGCCATCGCAAGACAGGGGGCAAGCTATGGCTACACCTTC.

V gene TRBV27 combines with J gene TRBJ1-2, with TRBD1 identical over 7 bases. CDR3 size: 20 residues. The germline gives CDR1 MNHEY, CDR2 SMNVEV (reference sequence). V was pared by 1 base and J by 1 base, with 18 bases of the junction left unmatched. CDR3 bases: TGTGCCAGCAGTTTATTGGGAGAGCCCGCCAGGGGGGTTAGTAACTATGGCTACACCTTC. This encodes CASSLLGEPARGVSNYGYTF.

V and J are TRBV14 and TRBJ2-7; D gene ambiguous. Germline CDR1 reads SGHDN; CDR2 reads FVKESK. Between the trimmed V and J ends, which lost 1 base and 10 bases, there was a span of 11 bases. The CDR3 runs 12 residues. The CDR3 sequence: CASSQVRGSQYF. CDR3 sequence (DNA): TGTGCCAGCAGCCAAGTTCGCGGCTCCCAGTACTTC. Full variable domain (outside the CDR3, taken from reference TRBV14 and TRBJ2-7): EAGVTQFPSHSVIEKGQTVTLRCDPISGHDNLYWYRRVMGKEIKFLLHFVKESKQDESGMPNNRFLAERTGGTYSTLKVQPAELEDSGVYFCASSQVRGSQYFGPGTRLTVT.

The chain is built from TRBV27 and TRBJ1-2; no clear D. This CDR3 has 14 amino acids. Trimming left V 3 bases short and J 8 bases short, with 16 bases between. The germline CDR1 and CDR2 sequences are MNHEY and SMNVEV (reference sequence). The CDR3 DNA follows: TGTGCCAGCAGTTTGATACCCCCTTCGAGGGGCTACACCTTC. Translation: CASSLIPPSRGYTF.

The rearrangement joins TRBV6-5 to TRBJ1-6; 8 bases map to TRBD1. Looked up from germline, CDR1 is MNHEY and CDR2 is SVGAGI. The length of the CDR3 is 13 residues. Trimming at V came to 2 bases and at J to 9 bases, leaving 0 bases not matched to a gene. DNA of the CDR3: TGTGCCAGCAGTTACGACAGGGGTTCACCCCTCCACTTT. It encodes CASSYDRGSPLHF.

The CDR3 region is CASSYGGRGTEAFF. CDR3 in DNA: TGTGCCAGCAGTTATGGGGGGAGGGGCACTGAAGCTTTCTTT. The chain joins TRBV6-6 to TRBJ1-1; maybe TRBD1 (5 bases). This CDR3 has 14 residues. Germline CDR1 is MNHNY and CDR2 is SVGAGI (reference sequence). V was cut by 3 bases and J by 4 bases, with 12 bases left in between.

This chain links TRBV4-3 with TRBJ2-1; TRBD2 agrees at 9 bases. This CDR3 region has 15 residues. J lost 10 bases, V lost 0 bases, and 7 bases had no gene match. Germline lookup yields CDR1 LGHNA and CDR2 YSLEER. The CDR3 protein is CASSQDSGTSKEQFF. In DNA, the CDR3 is TGCGCCAGCAGCCAAGATAGCGGGACTAGCAAGGAGCAGTTCTTC.

V gene TRBV7-2 combines with J gene TRBJ2-6; unclear D gene. The germline V and J ends were trimmed by 1 base and 0 bases, with 10 bases remaining between them. From germline, CDR1 is SGHTA and CDR2 FQGNSA. The CDR3 extends over 17 amino acids. CDR3 protein: CASSLGHRSSGANVLTF. The CDR3 DNA reads TGTGCCAGCAGCTTAGGGCACCGCTCCTCTGGGGCCAACGTCCTGACTTTC.

CDR3 in DNA: TGTGCCAGCAGCTCCCAGAACACAGATACGCAGTATTTT. Its translation is CASSSQNTDTQYF. The chain combines TRBV7-2 with TRBJ2-3; D remains ambiguous. This CDR3 has 13 amino acids. The germline gives CDR1 SGHTA, CDR2 FQGNSA. Trimming removed 4 bases at V and 2 bases at J, with 7 bases between. Variable domain in full (rest from reference TRBV7-2 and TRBJ2-3): GAGVSQSPSNKVTEKGKDVELRCDPISGHTALYWYRQSLGQGLEFLIYFQGNSAPDKSGLPSDRFSAERTGGSVSTLTIQRTQQEDSAVYLCASSSQNTDTQYFGPGTRLTVL.

The J gene is TRBJ1-1, the V gene TRBV7-9; TRBD1 is a possible D gene (5 bases). Germline V gene data show CDR1 as SEHNR and CDR2 as FQNEAQ (reference sequence). Trimming pared 5 bases from V and 3 bases from J, leaving 10 bases between. This CDR3 comprises 13 residues. In nucleotides, the CDR3 is TGTGCCAGCAGCACACAGGCGGACACTGAAGCTTTCTTT. It encodes CASSTQADTEAFF.

This chain connects TRBV4-3 to TRBJ2-1; D unresolved. V lost 0 bases, J lost 7 bases, and 7 bases lay in between. This CDR3 spans 13 amino acids. Germline CDR1 and CDR2: LGHNA and YSLEER. The CDR3 reads CASSQDRVNEQFF. For the CDR3, the DNA is TGCGCCAGCAGCCAAGACCGAGTGAATGAGCAGTTCTTC.

The CDR3 region has the DNA TGTGCCAGCAGGGCTAGCGGGAGGCGCACAGATACGCAGTATTTT. It encodes CASRASGRRTDTQYF. J is TRBJ2-3 and V is TRBV27, with 11 bases that match TRBD2. V lost 6 bases to trimming and J lost 1 base; unmatched junction nucleotides: 3. CDR1 MNHEY and CDR2 SMNVEV come from the germline V gene (reference sequence). There are 15 residues in the CDR3.